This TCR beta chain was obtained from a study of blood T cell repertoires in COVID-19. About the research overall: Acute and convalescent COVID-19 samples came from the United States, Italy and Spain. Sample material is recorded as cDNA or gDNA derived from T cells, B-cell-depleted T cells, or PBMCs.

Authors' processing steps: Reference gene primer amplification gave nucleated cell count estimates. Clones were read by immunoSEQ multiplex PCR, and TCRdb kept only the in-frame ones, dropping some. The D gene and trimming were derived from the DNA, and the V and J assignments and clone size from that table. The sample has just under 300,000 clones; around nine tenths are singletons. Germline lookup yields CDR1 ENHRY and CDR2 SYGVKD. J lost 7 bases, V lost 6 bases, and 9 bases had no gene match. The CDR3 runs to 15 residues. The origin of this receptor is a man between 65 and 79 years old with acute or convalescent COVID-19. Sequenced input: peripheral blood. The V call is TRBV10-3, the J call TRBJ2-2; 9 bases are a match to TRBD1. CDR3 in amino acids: CAISDRGQGIGELFF. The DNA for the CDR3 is TGTGCCATCAGCGATAGGGGACAGGGCATCGGGGAGCTGTTTTTT.